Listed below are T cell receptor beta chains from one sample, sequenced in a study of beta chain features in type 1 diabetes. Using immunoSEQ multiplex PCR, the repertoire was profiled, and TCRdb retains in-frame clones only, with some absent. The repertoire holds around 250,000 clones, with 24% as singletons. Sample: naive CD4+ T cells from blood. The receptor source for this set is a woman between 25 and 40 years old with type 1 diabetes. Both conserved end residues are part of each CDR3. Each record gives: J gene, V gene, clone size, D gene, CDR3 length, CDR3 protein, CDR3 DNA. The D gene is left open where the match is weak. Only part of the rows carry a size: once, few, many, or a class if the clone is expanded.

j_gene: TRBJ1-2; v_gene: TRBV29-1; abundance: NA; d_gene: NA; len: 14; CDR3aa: CSVVLWGHNYGYTF; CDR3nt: TGCAGCGTTGTTCTGTGGGGGCATAACTATGGCTACACCTTC
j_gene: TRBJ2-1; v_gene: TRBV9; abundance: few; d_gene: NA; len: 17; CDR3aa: CASSVAPAEAGYNEQFF; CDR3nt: TGTGCCAGCAGCGTAGCCCCGGCCGAGGCGGGATACAATGAGCAGTTCTTC
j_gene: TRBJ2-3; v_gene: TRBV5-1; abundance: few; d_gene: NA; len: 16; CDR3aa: CASSLEPTGTGDTQYF; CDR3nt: TGCGCCAGCAGCTTGGAACCGACAGGTACGGGAGATACGCAGTATTTT
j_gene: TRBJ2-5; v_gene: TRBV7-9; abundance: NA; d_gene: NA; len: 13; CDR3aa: CASSIGTPETQYF; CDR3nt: TGTGCCAGCAGCATTGGGACTCCAGAGACCCAGTACTTC
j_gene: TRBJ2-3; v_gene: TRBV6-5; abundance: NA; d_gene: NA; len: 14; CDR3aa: CASSPAESTDTQYF; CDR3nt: TGTGCCAGCAGCCCAGCGGAGAGCACAGATACGCAGTATTTT
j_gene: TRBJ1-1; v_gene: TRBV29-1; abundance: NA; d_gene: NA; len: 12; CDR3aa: CSTAGSNTEAFF; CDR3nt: TGCAGCACCGCCGGTTCCAACACTGAAGCTTTCTTT
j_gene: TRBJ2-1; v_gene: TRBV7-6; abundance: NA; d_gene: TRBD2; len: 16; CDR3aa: CASSLDWLAGYNEQFF; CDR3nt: TGTGCCAGCAGCTTAGATTGGCTAGCGGGCTACAATGAGCAGTTCTTC
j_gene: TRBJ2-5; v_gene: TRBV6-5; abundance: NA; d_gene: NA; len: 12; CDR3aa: CASNPPSGTQYF; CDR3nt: TGTGCCAGCAACCCCCCATCGGGGACCCAGTACTTC
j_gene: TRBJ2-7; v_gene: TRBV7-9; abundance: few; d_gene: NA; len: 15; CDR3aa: CASSPRGISSYEQYF; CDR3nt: TGTGCCAGCAGCCCCAGGGGAATCTCCTCCTACGAGCAGTACTTC
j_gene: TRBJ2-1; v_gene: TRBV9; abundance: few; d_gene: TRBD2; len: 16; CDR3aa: CASSVARGGAYNEQFF; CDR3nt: TGTGCCAGCAGCGTAGCCCGGGGGGGGGCCTACAATGAGCAGTTCTTC
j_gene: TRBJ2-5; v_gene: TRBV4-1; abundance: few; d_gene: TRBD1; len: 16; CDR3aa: CASSPILGQGFRTQYF; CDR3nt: TGCGCCAGCAGCCCCATACTTGGACAGGGGTTTCGGACCCAGTACTTC
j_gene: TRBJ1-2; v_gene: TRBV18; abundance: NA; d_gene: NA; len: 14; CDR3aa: CASSPQDRNYGYTF; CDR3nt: TGTGCCAGCTCACCACAAGACAGAAACTATGGCTACACCTTC
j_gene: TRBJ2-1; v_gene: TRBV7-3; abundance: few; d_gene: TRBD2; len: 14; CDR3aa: CASSSSGSHNEQFF; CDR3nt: TGTGCCAGCAGCTCTAGCGGGAGCCACAATGAGCAGTTCTTC
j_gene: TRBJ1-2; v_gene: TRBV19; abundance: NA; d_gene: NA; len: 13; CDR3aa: CASSMGADYGYTF; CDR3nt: TGTGCCAGTAGTATGGGGGCAGACTATGGCTACACCTTC
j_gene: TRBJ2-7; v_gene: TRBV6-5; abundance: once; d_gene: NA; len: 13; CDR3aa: CASRHGGSYEQYF; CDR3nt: TGTGCCAGCAGGCACGGAGGATCCTACGAGCAGTACTTC
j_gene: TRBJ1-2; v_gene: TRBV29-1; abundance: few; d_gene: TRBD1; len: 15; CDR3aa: CSVQGQGARHYGYTF; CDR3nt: TGCAGCGTTCAAGGACAGGGGGCGCGTCACTATGGCTACACCTTC
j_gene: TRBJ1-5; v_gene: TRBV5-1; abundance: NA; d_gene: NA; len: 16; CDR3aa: CASSLGSGAPNQPQHF; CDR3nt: TGCGCCAGCAGCTTGGGTTCAGGGGCACCAAATCAGCCCCAGCATTTT
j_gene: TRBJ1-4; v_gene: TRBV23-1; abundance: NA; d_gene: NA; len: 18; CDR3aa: CASSLLGWVRESNEKLFF; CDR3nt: TGCGCCAGCAGCCTGTTGGGGTGGGTTCGGGAATCTAATGAAAAACTGTTTTTT
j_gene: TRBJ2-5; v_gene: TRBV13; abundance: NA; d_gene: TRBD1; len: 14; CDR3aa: CASSQRTGGETQYF; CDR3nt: TGTGCCAGCAGCCAAAGGACAGGGGGAGAGACCCAGTACTTC
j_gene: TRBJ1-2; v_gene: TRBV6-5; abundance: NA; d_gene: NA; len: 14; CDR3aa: CASSYNGELYGYTF; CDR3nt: TGTGCCAGCAGTTATAACGGAGAACTCTATGGCTACACCTTC
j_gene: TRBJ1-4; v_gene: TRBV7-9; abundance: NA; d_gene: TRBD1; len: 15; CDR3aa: CASSLSDRESEKLFF; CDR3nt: TGTGCCAGCAGCTTATCGGACAGGGAGAGTGAAAAACTGTTTTTT
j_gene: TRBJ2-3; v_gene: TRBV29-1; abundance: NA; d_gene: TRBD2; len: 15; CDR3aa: CSVERVAGARDTQYF; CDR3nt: TGCAGCGTTGAAAGGGTAGCGGGAGCCAGAGATACGCAGTATTTT
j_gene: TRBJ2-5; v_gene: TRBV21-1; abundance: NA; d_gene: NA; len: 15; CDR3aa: CAIGAGEFEKETQYF; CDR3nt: TGTGCCATCGGAGCGGGAGAGTTTGAGAAAGAGACCCAGTACTTC
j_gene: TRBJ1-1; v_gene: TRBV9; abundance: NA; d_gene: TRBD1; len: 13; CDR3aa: CASRSRGDTEAFF; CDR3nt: TGTGCCAGCAGGTCCAGGGGGGACACTGAAGCTTTCTTT
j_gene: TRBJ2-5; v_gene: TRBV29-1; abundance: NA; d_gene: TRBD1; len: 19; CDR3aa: CSVELVFGRTGGFGETQYF; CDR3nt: TGCAGCGTTGAATTGGTTTTTGGCAGGACAGGGGGATTTGGGGAGACCCAGTACTTC
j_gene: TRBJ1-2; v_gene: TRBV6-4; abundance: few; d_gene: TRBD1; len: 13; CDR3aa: CASRRTGVDGYTF; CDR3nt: TGTGCCAGCCGCCGGACAGGGGTCGATGGCTACACCTTC
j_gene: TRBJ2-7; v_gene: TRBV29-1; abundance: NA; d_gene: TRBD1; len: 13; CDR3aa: CSVAGTGSGEQYF; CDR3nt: TGCAGCGTTGCCGGGACAGGGTCGGGCGAGCAGTACTTC
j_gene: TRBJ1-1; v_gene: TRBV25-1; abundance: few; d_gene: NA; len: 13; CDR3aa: CASSALRGTEAFF; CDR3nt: TGTGCCAGCAGTGCCCTACGGGGTACTGAAGCTTTCTTT
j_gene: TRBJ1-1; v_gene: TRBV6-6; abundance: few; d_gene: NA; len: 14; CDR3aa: CASSYSTENTEAFF; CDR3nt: TGTGCCAGCAGTTACTCGACAGAGAACACTGAAGCTTTCTTT
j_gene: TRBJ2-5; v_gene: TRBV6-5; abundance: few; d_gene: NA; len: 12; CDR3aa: CASSTVDGTQYF; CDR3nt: TGTGCCAGCAGTACAGTGGATGGGACCCAGTACTTC
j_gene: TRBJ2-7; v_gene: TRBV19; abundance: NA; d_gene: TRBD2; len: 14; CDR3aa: CASNNLAGPYEQYF; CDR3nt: TGTGCCAGTAACAACCTAGCGGGCCCCTACGAGCAGTACTTC
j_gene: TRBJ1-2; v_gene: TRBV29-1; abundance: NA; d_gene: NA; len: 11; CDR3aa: CSVLGSYGYTF; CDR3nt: TGCAGCGTTCTCGGGTCCTATGGCTACACCTTC
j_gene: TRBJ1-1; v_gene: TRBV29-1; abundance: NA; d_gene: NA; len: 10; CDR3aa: CSVRTGEAFF; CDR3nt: TGCAGCGTTAGGACTGGCGAAGCTTTCTTT
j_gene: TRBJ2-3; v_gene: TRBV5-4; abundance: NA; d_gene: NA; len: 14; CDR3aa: CASSLSGSTDTQYF; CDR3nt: TGTGCCAGCAGCCTTAGCGGAAGCACAGATACGCAGTATTTT
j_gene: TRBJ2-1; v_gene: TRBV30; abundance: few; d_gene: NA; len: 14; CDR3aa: CAWSDPKALNEQFF; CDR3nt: TGTGCCTGGAGTGATCCGAAAGCCTTGAATGAGCAGTTCTTC
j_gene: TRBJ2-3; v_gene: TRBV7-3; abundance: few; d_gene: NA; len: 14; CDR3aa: CAIDINLSTDTQYF; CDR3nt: TGTGCCATCGACATTAACCTTAGCACAGATACGCAGTATTTT
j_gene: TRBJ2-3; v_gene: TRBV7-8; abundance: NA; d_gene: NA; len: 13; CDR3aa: CASSLGLVSTQYF; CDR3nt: TGTGCCAGCAGCTTAGGACTCGTATCTACGCAGTATTTT
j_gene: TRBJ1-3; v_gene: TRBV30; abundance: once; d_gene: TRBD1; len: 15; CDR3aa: CAWRPQGATGNTIYF; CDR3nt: TGTGCCTGGAGACCGCAGGGGGCGACCGGAAACACCATATATTTT
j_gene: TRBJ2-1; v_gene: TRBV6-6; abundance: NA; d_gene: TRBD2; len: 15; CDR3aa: CASSSGTSGYNEQFF; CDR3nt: TGTGCCAGCAGTTCCGGGACTAGCGGCTACAATGAGCAGTTCTTC
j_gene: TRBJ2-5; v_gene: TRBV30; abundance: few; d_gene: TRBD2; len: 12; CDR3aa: CAGGRATETQYF; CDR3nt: TGTGCCGGCGGGAGGGCCACAGAGACCCAGTACTTC